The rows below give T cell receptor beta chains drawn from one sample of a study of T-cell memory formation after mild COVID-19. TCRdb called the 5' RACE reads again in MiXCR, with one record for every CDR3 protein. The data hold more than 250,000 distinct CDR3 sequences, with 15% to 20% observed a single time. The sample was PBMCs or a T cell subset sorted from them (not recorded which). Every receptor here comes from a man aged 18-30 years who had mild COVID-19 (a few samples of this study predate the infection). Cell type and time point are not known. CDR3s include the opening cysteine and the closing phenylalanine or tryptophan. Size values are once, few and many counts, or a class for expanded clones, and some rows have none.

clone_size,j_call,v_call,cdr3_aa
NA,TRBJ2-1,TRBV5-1,CASRTGWHEQFF
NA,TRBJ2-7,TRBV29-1,CSVTLGQGYEQYF
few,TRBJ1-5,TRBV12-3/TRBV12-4,CASSYGDRGRNQPQHF
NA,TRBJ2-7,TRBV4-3,CASSPHRAAYEQYF
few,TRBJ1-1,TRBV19,CASNQGRGRGNTEAFF
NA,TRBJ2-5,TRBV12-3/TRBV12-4,CASSSRTFQETQYF
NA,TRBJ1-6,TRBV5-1,CASSTGTISPLHF
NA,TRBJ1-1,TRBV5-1,CASSPNQRGTVAEAFF
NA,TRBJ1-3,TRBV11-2,CASSIQENTIYF
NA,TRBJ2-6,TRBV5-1,CASSVETSTPSGANVLTF
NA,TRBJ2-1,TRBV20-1,CSASDLVIWYNEQFF
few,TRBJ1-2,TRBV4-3,CASRGFSRSGDYGYTF
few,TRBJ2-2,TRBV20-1,CSARPSGGTNTGELFF
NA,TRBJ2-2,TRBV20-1,CSASFPANTGELFF
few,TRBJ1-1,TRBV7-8,CASSSRGRTEAFF
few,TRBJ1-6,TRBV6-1,CASSEAVGGSYNSPLHF
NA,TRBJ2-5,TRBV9,CASSSLSDRATQYF